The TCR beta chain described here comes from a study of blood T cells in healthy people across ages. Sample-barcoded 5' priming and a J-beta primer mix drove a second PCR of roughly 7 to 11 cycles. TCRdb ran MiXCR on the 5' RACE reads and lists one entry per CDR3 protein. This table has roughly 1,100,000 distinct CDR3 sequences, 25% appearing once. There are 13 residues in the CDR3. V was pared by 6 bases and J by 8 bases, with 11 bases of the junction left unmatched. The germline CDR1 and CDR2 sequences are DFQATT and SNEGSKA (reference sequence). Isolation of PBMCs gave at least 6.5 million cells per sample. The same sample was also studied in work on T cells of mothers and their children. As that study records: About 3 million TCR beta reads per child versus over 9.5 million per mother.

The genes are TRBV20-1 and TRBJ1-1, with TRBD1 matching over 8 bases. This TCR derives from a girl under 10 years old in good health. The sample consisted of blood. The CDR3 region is CSASLRDRREAFF. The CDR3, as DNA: TGCAGTGCGAGCCTCCGGGACAGGAGGGAAGCTTTCTTT.